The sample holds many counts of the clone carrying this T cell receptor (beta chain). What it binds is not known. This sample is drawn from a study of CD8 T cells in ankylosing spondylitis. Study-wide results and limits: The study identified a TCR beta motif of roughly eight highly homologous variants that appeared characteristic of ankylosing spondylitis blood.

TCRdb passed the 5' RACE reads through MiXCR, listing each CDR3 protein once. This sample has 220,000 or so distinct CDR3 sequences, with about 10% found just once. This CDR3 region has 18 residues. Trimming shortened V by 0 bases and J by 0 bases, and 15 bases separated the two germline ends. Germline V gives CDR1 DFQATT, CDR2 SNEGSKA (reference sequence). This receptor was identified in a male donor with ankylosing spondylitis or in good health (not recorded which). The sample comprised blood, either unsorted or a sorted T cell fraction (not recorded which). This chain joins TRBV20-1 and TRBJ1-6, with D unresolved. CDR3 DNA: TGCAGTGCTAGAGATGTAGAGGGTACGAGCTCCTATAATTCACCCCTCCACTTT. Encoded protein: CSARDVEGTSSYNSPLHF.